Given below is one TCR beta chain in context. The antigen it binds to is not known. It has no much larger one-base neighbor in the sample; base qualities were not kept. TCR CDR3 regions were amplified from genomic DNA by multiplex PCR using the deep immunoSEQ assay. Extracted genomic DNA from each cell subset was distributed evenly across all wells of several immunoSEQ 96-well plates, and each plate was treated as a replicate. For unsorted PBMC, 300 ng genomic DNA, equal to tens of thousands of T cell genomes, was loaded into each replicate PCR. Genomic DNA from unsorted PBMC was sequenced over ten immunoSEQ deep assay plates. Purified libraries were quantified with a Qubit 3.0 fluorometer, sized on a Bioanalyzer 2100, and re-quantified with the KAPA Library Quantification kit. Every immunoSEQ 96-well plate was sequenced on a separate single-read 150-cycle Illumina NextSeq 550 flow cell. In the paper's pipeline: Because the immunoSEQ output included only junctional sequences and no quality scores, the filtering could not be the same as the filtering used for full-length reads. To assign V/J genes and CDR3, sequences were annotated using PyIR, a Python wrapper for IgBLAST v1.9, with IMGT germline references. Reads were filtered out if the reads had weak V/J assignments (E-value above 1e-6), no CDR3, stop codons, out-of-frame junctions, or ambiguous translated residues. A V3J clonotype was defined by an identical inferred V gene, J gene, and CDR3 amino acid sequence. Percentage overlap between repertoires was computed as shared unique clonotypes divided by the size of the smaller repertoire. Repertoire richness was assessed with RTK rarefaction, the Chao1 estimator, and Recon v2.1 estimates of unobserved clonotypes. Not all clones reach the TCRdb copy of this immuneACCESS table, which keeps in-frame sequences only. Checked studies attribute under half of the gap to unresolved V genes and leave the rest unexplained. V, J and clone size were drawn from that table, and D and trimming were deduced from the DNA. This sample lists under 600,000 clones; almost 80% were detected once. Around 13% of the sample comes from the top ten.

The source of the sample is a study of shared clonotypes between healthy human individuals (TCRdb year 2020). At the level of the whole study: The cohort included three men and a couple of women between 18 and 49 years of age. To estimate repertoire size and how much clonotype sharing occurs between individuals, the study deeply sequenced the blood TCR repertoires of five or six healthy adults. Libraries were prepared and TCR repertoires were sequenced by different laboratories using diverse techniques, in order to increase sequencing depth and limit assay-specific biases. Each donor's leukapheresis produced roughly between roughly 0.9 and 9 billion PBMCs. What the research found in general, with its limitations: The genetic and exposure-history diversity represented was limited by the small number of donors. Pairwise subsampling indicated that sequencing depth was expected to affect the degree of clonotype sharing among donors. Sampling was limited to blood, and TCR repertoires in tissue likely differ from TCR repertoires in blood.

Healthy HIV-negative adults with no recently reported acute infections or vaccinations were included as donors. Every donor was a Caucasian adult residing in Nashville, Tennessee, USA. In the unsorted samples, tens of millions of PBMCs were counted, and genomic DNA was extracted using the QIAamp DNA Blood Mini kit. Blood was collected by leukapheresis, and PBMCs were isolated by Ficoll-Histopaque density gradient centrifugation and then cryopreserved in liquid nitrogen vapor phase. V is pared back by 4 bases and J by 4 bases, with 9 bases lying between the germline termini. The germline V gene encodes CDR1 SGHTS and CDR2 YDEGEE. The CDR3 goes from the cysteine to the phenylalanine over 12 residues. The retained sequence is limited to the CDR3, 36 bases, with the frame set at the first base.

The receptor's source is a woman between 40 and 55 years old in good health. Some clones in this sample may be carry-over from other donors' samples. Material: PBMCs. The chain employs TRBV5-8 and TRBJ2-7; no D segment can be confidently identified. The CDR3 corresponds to CASSVNPYEQYF. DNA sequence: TGTGCCAGCAGCGTTAACCCGTACGAGCAGTACTTC.